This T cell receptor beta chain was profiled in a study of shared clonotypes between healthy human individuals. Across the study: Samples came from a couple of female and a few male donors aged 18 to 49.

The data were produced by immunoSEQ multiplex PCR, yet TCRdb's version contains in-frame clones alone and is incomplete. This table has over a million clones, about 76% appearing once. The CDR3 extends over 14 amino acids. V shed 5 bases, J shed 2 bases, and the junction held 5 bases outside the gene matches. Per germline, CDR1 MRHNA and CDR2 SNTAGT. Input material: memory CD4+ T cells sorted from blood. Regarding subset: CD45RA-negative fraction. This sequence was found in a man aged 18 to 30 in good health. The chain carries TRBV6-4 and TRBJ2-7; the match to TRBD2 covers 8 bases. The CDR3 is CASSYGGRTYEQYF. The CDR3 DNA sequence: TGTGCCAGCAGTTACGGCGGGAGGACCTACGAGCAGTACTTC.